This TCR beta chain came from a study of Ad26.COV2.S vaccination and SARS-CoV-2 variants. Across the study: Donor participated within the Ad26.COV2.S arm of the COV1001 trial. Intramuscular Ad26.COV2.S at 5x10^10 or 1x10^11 viral particles.

J was trimmed by 3 bases and V by 6 bases; bases with no gene match: 5. This CDR3 is 15 amino acids long. Germline-derived CDR1 and CDR2 are SGHTA and FQGNSA. Whole-study findings and limits: Considerable breadth of spike-specific CD8+ and CD4+ T cell responses has reportedly been documented following vaccination.

Clones were sequenced by immunoSEQ multiplex PCR, and TCRdb holds only the in-frame ones, with some missing. The sample carries a few hundred thousand clones, 85% to 90% recorded once. Indicated treatment: roughly 19 received Ad26.COV2.S at low or high dose, single or two shots; about 5 received placebo; per-sample allocation not given. The study sampled participants on day 63 after the first vaccine or placebo injection. On this clone: What it binds is not known.

The J gene is TRBJ2-2, the V gene TRBV7-2; 9 bases map to TRBD1. The source was peripheral blood, collected in a trial of Ad26.COV2.S vaccine versus placebo. The receptor comes from a person aged 18-60 years who received the Ad26.COV2.S COVID-19 vaccine or a placebo. The CDR3 spells CASSRTGEDTGELFF. The CDR3 nucleotides read TGTGCCAGCAGTCGGACAGGGGAGGACACCGGGGAGCTGTTTTTT.